This TCR beta chain comes out of a study of human T cells and chemical hapten exposure. Study overall: Largely, small differences in pooled library volume made per-sample TCR yields vary.

TCRdb fed the RACE reads into MiXCR, producing one record per CDR3 protein. The sample lists under 95,000 distinct CDR3 sequences, 7.5% to 9.5% occurring once. As to time point: pre-sensitization, week 0. Treatment defined: therapeutic diphenylcyclopropenone sensitization with weekly scalp DPC. Study-wide results and caveats: A positive correlation with patch test score was found for PT1 expanded TCR counts. There was no change with DPC sensitization in TCRs above 1 in 1000 frequency.

Germline trimming cut 6 bases from V and 2 bases from J; bases unmatched to any gene: 6. The CDR3 loop spans 14 amino acids. Germline CDR1 reads MNHEY; CDR2 reads SVGEGT. This clonotype was counted many times. Its specificity is not known. The rearrangement links TRBV6-2 or TRBV6-3 to TRBJ1-1, with 7 positions matching TRBD1. This clonotype was sampled from a man aged 35-49 years with alopecia areata. Some clones in this sample may be carry-over from other donors' samples. The source was whole blood, collected in connection with sensitization to the hapten diphenylcyclopropenone (DPC). The chain's CDR3 is CASSKLGGNTEAFF. The CDR3 DNA follows: TGTGCCAGCAGCAAATTAGGGGGCAACACTGAAGCTTTCTTT.